This TCR beta chain was recorded in a study of T cells after yellow fever vaccination. Study findings and constraints: FACS-sorted repertoires could harbor abundant contaminating bulk-population clonotypes. The secondary response peaked faster, at day 5 versus 15, but was weaker. Most primary-vaccination clones recurred post-booster (just under 98% CD4, roughly 87% CD8).

The V segment lost 8 bases and the J segment 4 bases; nucleotides outside the gene matches: 11. CDR3 length: 15 residues. CDR1 and CDR2 from the germline V gene are DFQATT and SNEGSKA (reference sequence). Making TCR cDNA involved 5'RACE template switching, which added UMIs and a universal primer site. MiXCR, run by TCRdb on the 5' RACE reads, gives a single entry per CDR3 protein. Of about 240,000 distinct CDR3 sequences listed, 6.9% are singletons. This clonotype appeared a few times. Its matching antigen is unknown. This chain links TRBV20-1 with TRBJ1-6; 7 bases are shared with TRBD1. This TCR was sampled from a man younger than 40 who received the YFV17D yellow fever vaccine. Sample: CD4+ T cells sorted from PBMCs, taken 15 days after the yellow fever booster vaccination. The CDR3 nucleotides are TGCAGTCCACGTCGGGCGGGACAGTATAATTCACCCCTCCACTTT. Protein: CSPRRAGQYNSPLHF.